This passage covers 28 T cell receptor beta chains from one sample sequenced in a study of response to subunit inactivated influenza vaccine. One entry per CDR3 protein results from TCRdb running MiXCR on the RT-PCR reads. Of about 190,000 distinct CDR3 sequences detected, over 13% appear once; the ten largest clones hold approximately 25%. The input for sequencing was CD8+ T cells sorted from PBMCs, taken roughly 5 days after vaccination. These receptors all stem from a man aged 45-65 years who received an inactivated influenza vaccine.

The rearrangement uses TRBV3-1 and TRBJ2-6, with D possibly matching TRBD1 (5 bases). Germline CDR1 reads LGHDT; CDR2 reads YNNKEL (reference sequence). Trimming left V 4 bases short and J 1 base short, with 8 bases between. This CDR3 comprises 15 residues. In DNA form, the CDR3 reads TGTGCCAGCAGCCCTCGGACATCTGGGGCCAACGTCCTGACTTTC. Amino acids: CASSPRTSGANVLTF.

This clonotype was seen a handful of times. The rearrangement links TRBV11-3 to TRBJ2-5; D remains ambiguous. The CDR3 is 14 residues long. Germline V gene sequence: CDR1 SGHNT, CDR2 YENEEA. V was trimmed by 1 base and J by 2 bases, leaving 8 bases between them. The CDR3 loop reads CASSLVSRQETQYF. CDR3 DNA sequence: TGTGCCAGCAGCTTAGTTTCTCGACAAGAGACCCAGTACTTC.

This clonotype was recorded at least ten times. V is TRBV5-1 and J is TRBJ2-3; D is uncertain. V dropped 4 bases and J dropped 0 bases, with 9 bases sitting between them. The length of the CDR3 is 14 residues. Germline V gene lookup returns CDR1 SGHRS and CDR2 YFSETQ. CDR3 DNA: TGCGCCAGCAGCGGGGTTTCTAGCACAGATACGCAGTATTTT. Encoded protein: CASSGVSSTDTQYF.

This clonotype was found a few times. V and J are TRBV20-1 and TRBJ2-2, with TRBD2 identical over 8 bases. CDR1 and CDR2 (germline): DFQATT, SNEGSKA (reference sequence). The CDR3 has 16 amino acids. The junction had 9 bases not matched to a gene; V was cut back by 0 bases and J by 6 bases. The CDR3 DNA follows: TGCAGTGCTAGAGATGAACGGGGGGGCGAAGCCGGGGAGCTGTTTTTT. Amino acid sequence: CSARDERGGEAGELFF.

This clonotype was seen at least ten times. For the CDR3, the DNA is TGTGCCAGCAGCTTAGAGGCCTACGAGCAGTACTTC. This codes for CASSLEAYEQYF. V is TRBV7-9 and J is TRBJ2-7; D uncertain. The CDR3 has 12 residues. The V gene lost 1 base and the J gene lost 2 bases, with 3 bases spanning the gap. Germline V gene data show CDR1 as SEHNR and CDR2 as FQNEAQ (reference sequence).

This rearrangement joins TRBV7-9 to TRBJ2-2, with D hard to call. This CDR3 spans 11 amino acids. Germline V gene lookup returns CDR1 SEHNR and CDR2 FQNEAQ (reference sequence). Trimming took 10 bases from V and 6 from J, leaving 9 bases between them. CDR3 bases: TGTGCCATACCGACCGCCGGGGAGCTGTTTTTT. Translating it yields CAIPTAGELFF.

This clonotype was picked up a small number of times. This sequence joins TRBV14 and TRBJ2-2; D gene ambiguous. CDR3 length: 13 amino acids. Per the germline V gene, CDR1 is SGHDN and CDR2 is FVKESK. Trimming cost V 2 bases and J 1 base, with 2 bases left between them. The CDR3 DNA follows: TGTGCCAGCAGCCAACAGAACACCGGGGAGCTGTTTTTT. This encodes CASSQQNTGELFF. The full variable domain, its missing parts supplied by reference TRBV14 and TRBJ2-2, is EAGVTQFPSHSVIEKGQTVTLRCDPISGHDNLYWYRRVMGKEIKFLLHFVKESKQDESGMPNNRFLAERTGGTYSTLKVQPAELEDSGVYFCASSQQNTGELFFGEGSRLTVL.

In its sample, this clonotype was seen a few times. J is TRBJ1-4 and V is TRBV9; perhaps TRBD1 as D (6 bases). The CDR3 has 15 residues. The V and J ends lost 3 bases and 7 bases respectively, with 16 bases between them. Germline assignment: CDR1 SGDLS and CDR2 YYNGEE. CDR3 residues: CASSGRTALGEKLFF. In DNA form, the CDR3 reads TGTGCCAGCAGCGGTCGGACAGCCCTTGGTGAAAAACTGTTTTTT.

The DNA of the CDR3 is TGTGCCAGCAGCTCAGGGGAATCTTCACCCCTCCACTTT. It translates to CASSSGESSPLHF. The chain carries TRBV7-9 and TRBJ1-6; perhaps TRBD1 as D (6 bases). Per the germline V gene, CDR1 is SEHNR and CDR2 is FQNEAQ (reference sequence). V lost 4 bases and J 9 bases, leaving 10 bases between the germline ends. This CDR3 has 13 amino acids.

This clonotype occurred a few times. Here the CDR3 reads CASGRNLQETQYF. Written as DNA, the CDR3 is TGCGCCAGCGGAAGGAACCTCCAAGAGACCCAGTACTTC. V and J are TRBV5-1 and TRBJ2-5, with unresolved D. Germline V gene lookup returns CDR1 SGHRS and CDR2 YFSETQ. V was trimmed by 7 bases and J by 1 base, leaving 11 bases between them. This CDR3 comprises 13 residues.

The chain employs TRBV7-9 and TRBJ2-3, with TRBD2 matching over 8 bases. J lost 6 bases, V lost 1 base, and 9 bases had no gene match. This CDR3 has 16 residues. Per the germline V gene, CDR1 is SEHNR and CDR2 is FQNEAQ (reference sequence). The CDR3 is CASSLGVAGGRDTQYF. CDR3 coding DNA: TGTGCCAGCAGCTTAGGCGTCGCGGGGGGTCGGGATACGCAGTATTTT.

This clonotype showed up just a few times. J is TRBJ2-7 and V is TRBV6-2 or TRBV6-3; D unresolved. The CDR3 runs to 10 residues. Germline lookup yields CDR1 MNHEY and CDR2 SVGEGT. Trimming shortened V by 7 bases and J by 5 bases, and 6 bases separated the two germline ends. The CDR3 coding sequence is TGTGCCAGCAAGTCCCACGAGCAGTACTTC. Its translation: CASKSHEQYF.

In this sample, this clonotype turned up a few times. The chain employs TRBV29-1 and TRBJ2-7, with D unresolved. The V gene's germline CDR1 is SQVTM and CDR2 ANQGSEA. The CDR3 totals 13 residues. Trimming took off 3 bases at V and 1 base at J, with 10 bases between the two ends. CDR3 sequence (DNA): TGCAGCGTTGAGGCACTGTCGTCCTACGAGCAGTACTTC. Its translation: CSVEALSSYEQYF.

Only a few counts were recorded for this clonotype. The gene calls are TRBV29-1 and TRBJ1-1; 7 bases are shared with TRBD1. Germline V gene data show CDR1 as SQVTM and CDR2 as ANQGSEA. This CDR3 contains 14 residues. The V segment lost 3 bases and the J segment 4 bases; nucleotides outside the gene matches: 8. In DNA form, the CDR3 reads TGCAGCGTTGAGGAGGGGGCCAAAGGCACTGAAGCTTTCTTT. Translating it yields CSVEEGAKGTEAFF.

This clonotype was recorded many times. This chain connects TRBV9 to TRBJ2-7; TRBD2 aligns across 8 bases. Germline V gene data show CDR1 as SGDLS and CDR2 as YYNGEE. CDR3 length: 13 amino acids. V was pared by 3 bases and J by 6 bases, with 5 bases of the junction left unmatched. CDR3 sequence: CASSATTSAEQYF. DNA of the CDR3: TGTGCCAGCAGCGCCACGACTAGCGCCGAGCAGTACTTC.

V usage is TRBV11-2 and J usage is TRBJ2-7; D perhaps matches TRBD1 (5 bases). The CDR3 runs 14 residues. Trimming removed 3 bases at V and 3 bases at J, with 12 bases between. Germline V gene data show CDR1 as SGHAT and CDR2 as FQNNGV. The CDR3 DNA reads TGTGCCAGCAGCTTGAGCAGGGTAGGCTACGAGCAGTACTTC. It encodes CASSLSRVGYEQYF.

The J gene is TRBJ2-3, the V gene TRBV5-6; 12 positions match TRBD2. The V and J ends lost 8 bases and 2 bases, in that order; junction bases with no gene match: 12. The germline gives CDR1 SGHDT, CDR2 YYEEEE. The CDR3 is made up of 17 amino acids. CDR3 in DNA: TGTGCCAGGGGTTCGACTAGCGGGGGAGCTAACACAGATACGCAGTATTTT. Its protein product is CARGSTSGGANTDTQYF.

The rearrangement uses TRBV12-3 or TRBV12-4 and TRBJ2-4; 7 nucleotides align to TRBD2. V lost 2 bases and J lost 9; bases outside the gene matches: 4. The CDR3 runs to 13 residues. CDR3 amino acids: CASSLKPSGIQYF. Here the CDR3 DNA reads TGTGCCAGCAGTTTAAAACCTAGCGGCATTCAGTACTTC.

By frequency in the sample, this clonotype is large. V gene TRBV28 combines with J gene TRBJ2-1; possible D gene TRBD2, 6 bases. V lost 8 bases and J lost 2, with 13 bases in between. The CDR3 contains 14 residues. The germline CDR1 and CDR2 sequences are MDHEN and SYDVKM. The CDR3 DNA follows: TGTGCCAGCCCGGGGGTTCCCCCCTACAATGAGCAGTTCTTC. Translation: CASPGVPPYNEQFF.

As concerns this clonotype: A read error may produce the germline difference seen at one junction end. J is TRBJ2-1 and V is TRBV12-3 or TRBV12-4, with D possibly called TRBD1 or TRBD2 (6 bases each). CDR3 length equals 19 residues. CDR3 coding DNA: TGTGCCATCAGTTTAGCGGACCCCACAGGGTTTCGCTCCTACAATGAGCAGTTCTTC. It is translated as CAISLADPTGFRSYNEQFF.

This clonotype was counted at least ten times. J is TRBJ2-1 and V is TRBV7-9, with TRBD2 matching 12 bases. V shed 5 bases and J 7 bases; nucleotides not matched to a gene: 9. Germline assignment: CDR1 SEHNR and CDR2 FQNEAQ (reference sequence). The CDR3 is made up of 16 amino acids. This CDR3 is CASSPWTSGITNEQFF. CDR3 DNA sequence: TGTGCCAGCAGCCCGTGGACTAGCGGGATAACAAATGAGCAGTTCTTC.

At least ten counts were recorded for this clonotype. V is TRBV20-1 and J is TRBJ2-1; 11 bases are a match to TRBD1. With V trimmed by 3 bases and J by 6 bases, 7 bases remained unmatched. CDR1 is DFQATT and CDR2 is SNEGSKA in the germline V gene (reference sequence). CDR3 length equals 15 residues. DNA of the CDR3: TGCAGTGCTAGGGCCGGGGACAGGGGGTCCAATGAGCAGTTCTTC. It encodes CSARAGDRGSNEQFF.

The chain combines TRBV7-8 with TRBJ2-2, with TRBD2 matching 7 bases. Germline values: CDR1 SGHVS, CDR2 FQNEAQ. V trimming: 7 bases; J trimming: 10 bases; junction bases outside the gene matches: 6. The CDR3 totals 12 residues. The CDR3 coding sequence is TGTGCCAGCAACCCACGGGGGGTGGAGCTGTTTTTT. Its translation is CASNPRGVELFF.

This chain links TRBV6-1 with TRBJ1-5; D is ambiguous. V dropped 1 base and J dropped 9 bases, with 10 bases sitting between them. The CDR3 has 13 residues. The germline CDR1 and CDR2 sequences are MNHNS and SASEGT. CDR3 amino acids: CASSEGSFVPQHF. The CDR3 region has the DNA TGTGCCAGCAGTGAAGGCTCTTTTGTGCCCCAGCATTTT.

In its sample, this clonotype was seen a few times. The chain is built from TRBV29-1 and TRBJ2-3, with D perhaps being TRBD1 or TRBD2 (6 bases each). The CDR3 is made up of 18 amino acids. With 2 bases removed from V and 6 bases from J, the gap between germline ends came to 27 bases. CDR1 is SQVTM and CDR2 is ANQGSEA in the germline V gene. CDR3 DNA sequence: TGCAGCGTTGAATGGGGGATCGGGGGCGAAGGCCGGCCGGATACGCAGTATTTT. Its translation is CSVEWGIGGEGRPDTQYF.

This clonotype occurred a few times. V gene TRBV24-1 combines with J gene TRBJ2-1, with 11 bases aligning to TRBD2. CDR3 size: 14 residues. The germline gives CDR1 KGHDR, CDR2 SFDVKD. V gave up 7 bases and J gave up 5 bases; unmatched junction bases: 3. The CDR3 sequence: CATRGTSGNNEQFF. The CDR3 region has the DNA TGTGCCACCAGAGGGACTAGCGGTAACAATGAGCAGTTCTTC.

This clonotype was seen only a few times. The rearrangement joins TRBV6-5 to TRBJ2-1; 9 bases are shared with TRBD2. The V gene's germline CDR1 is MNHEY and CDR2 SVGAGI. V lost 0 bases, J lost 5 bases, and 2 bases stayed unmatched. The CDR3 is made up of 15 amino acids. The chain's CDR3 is CASSYSTSGHNEQFF. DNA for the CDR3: TGTGCCAGCAGTTACTCGACTAGCGGACACAATGAGCAGTTCTTC.

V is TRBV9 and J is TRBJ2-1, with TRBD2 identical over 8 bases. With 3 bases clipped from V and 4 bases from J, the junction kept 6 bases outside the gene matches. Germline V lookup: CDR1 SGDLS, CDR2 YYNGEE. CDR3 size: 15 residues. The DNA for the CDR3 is TGTGCCAGCAGCGCCGCAGCGGGAGTTTACAATGAGCAGTTCTTC. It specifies CASSAAAGVYNEQFF.